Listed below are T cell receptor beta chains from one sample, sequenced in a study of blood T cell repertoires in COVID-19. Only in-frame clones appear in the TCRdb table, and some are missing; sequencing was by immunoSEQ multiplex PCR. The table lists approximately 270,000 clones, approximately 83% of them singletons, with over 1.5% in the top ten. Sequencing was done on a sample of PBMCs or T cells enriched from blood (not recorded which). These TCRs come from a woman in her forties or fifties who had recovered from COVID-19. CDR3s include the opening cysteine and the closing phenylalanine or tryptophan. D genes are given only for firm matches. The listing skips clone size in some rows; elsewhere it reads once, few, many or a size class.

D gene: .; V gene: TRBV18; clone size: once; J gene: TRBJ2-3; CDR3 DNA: TGTGCCAGCTCAGCGTCTCACGGTGGCACAGATACGCAGTATTTT; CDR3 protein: CASSASHGGTDTQYF
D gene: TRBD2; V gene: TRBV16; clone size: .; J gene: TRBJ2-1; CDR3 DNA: TGTGCCAGCAGTCAAACTAGCGTCAGCTACAATGAGCAGTTCTTC; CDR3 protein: CASSQTSVSYNEQFF
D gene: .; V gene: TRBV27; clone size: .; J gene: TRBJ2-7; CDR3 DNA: TGTGCCAGCAGTTTATGGCGGGACTCTTACGAGCAGTACTTC; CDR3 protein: CASSLWRDSYEQYF
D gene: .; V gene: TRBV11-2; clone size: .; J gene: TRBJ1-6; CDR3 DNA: TGTGCCAGCAGCTTTCAGGGGCAAAATTCACCCCTCCACTTT; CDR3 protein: CASSFQGQNSPLHF
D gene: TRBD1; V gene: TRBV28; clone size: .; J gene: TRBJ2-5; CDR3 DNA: TGTGCCAGCAGTCTCGGGACAGGGGACGAGACCCAGTACTTC; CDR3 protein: CASSLGTGDETQYF
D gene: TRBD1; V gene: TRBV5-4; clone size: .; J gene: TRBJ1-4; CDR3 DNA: TGTGCCAGCAGCTCTGCGACAGGGGCTAATGAAAAACTGTTTTTT; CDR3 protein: CASSSATGANEKLFF
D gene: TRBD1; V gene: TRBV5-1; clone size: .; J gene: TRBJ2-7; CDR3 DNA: TGCGCCAGCAGCTTGGACAGGGGGCCTCTCGAGCAGTACTTC; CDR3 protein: CASSLDRGPLEQYF
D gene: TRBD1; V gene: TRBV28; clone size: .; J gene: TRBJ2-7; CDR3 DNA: TGTGCCAGCAGTTTAGCCCCTAGGGCAGGGGGCTACGAGCAGTACTTC; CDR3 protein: CASSLAPRAGGYEQYF
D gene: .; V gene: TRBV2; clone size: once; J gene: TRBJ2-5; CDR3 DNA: TGTGCCAGCGTGACAGAATTTCAAGAGACCCAGTACTTC; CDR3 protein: CASVTEFQETQYF
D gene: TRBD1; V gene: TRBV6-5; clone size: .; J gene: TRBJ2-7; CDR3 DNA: TGTGCCAGCAGTTACTCACCGACAGGGGATTCCTACGAGCAGTACTTC; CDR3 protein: CASSYSPTGDSYEQYF
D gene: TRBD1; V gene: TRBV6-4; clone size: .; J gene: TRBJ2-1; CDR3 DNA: TGTGCCAGCAGTGACACCGGACAGGGGGCCGCAAATGAGCAGTTCTTC; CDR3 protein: CASSDTGQGAANEQFF
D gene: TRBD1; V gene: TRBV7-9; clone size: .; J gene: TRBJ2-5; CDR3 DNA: TGTGCCAGCAGCAGGACAGGCCAAGAGACCCAGTACTTC; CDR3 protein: CASSRTGQETQYF
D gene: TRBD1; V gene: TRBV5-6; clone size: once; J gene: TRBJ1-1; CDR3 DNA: TGTGCCAGCAGCCCAAGAACAGGGGTTTCCACTGAAGCTTTCTTT; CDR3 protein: CASSPRTGVSTEAFF
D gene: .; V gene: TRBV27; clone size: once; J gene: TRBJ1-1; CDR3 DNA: TGTGCCAGCAGTTTATGGGCTCTAACAGGTTCTTTGAACACTGAAGCTTTCTTT; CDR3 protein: CASSLWALTGSLNTEAFF
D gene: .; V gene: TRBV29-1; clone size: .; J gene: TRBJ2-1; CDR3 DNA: TGCAGCGTTGAGGGGACTGAACTCTACAATGAGCAGTTCTTC; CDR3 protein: CSVEGTELYNEQFF
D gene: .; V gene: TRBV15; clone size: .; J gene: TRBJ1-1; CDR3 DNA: TGTGCCACCAGCAGAGATCGAGGATCTCAAGCTTTCTTT; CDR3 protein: CATSRDRGSQAFF
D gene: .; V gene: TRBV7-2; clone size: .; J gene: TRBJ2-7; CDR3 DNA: TGTGCCAGCAGCCCCCTGCAGGGGAAATCCGAGCAGTACTTC; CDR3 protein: CASSPLQGKSEQYF
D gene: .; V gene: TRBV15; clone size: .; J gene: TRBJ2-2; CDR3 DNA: TGTGCCACCAGCAGAGATCGCACAGGGTCGCTTGCCGGGGAGCTGTTTTTT; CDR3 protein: CATSRDRTGSLAGELFF
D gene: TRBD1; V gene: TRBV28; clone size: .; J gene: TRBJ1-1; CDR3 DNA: TGTGCCAGCAGACGCGACAGGGGTTCTGAAGCTTTCTTT; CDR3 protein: CASRRDRGSEAFF
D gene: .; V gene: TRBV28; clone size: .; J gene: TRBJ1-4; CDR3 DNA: TGTGCCAGCAGTTCTGGCGGGTTCACTAATGAAAAACTGTTTTTT; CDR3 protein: CASSSGGFTNEKLFF
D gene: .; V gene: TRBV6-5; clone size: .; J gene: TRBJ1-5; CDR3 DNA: TGTGCCAGCAGTAGGACAAGCAATCAGCCCCAGCATTTT; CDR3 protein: CASSRTSNQPQHF
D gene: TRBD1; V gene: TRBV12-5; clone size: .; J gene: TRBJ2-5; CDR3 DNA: TGTGCTAGTGGTTTGCCCCCCCCCGGGACAGAAGAGACCCAGTACTTC; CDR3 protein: CASGLPPPGTEETQYF
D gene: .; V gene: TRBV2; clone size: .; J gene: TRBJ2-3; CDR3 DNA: TGTGCCAGCTCTGAGAACACAGATACGCAGTATTTT; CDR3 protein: CASSENTDTQYF
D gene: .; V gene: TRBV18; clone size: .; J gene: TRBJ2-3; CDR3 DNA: TGTGCCAGCTCACCACGGAGGGATACGCAGTATTTT; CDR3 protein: CASSPRRDTQYF
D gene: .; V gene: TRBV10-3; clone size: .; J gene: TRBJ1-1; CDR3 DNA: TGTGCCATCAGTGAGTCGACCGCCGGGGAAGACACTGAAGCTTTCTTT; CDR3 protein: CAISESTAGEDTEAFF
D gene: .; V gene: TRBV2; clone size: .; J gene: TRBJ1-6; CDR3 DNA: TGTGCCAGCAGTGAACAGGGAGGGAGGAATTCACCCCTCCACTTT; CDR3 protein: CASSEQGGRNSPLHF
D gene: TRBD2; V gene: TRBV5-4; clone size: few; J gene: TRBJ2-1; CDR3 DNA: TGTGCCAGCAGCTTCGCAGCGGGAGGCAATGAGCAGTTCTTC; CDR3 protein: CASSFAAGGNEQFF
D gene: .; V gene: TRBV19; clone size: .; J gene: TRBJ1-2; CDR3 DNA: TGTGCCAGTAGTATAGATCGGACAGCTAACTATGGCTACACCTTC; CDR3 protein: CASSIDRTANYGYTF
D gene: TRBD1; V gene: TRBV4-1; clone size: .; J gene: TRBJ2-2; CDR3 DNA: TGCGCCAGCAGCGTCACAGGGGCCGGGGAGCTGTTTTTT; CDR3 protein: CASSVTGAGELFF
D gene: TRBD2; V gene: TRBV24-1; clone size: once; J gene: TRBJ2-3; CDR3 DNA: TGTGCCACCAGTGATTTCCCTAGCGGGGAAGAAACAGATACGCAGTATTTT; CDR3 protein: CATSDFPSGEETDTQYF
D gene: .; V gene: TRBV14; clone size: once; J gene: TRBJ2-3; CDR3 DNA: TGTGCCAGCAGCACAGAGCCCCGAGCCGTGTCAACAGATACGCAGTATTTT; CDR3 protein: CASSTEPRAVSTDTQYF
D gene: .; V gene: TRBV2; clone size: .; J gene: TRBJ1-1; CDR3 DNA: TGTGCCAGTCGGTTAAGGGTGGGGGGCACTGAAGCTTTCTTT; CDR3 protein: CASRLRVGGTEAFF
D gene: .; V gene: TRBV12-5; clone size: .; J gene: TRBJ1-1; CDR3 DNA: TGTGCTAGTGGTTTGGTACTTGGTCGGAACACTGAAGCTTTCTTT; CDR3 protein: CASGLVLGRNTEAFF
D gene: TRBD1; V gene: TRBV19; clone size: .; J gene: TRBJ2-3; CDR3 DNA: TGTGCCAGTAGTATTAGACAGGGGATGGAAGATACGCAGTATTTT; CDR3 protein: CASSIRQGMEDTQYF
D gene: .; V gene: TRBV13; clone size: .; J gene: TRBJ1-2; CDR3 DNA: TGTGCCAGCAGCTTAGGTCAGGGTCTGGGTGGCTACACCTTC; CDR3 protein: CASSLGQGLGGYTF
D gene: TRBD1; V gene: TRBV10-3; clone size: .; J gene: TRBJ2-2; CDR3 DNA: TGTGCCAACTCCCACCCCGAACTAGACAGGGGGAACGCCGGGGAGCTGTTTTTT; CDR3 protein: CANSHPELDRGNAGELFF
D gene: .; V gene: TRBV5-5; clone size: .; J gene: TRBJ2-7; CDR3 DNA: TGTGCCAGCAGCTCGGACAGTTACTACGAGCAGTACTTC; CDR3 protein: CASSSDSYYEQYF
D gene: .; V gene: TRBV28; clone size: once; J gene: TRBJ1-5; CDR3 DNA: TGTGCCAGCATTACAAGTCGCTACAGGGCGGTTAGTCAGCCCCAGCATTTT; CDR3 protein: CASITSRYRAVSQPQHF
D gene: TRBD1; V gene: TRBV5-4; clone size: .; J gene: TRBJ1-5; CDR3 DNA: TGTGCCAGCAGCTTGGACAGGGGGGCGAGTCAGCCCCAGCATTTT; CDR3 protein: CASSLDRGASQPQHF
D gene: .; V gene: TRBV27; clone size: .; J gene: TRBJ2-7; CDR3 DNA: TGTGCCAGCAGCCAGCGCGCTCAACCAGCCTACGAGCAGTACTTC; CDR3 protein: CASSQRAQPAYEQYF
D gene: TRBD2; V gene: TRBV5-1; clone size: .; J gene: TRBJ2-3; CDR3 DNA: TGCGCCAGCAGCCCCCCCACTAGCGGGGGAGGCGATACGCAGTATTTT; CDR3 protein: CASSPPTSGGGDTQYF
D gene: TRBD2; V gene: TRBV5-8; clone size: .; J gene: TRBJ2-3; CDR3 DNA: TGTGCCAGCAGCTTGGGACTAGCGGGAGATGCAGATACGCAGTATTTT; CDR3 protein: CASSLGLAGDADTQYF
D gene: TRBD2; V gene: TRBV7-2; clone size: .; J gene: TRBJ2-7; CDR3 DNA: TGTGCCAGCAGCTATACTAGCGGGAGGGCCTCCTACGAGCAGTACTTC; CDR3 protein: CASSYTSGRASYEQYF
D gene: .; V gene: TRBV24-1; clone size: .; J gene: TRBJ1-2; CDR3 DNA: TGTGCCACCAGTGGACCGGGATTGAGTTATGGCTACACCTTC; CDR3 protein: CATSGPGLSYGYTF
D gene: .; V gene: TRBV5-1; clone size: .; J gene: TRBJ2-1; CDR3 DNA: TGCGCCAGCAGCTACCAGGGTTCGGTCTACAATGAGCAGTTCTTC; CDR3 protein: CASSYQGSVYNEQFF
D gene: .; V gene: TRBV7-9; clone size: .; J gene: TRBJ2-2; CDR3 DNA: TGTGCCAGCAGATCAGGGAGGATGGACACCGGGGAGCTGTTTTTT; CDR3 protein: CASRSGRMDTGELFF
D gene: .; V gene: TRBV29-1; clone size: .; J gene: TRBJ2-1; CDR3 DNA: TGCAGCGTGGCCCCGGCGTCAGGTGAGCAGTTCTTC; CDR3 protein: CSVAPASGEQFF
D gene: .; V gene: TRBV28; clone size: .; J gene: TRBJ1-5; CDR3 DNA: TGTGCCAGCACCGATGGCCAGGGGTATAGCAATCAGCCCCAGCATTTT; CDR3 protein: CASTDGQGYSNQPQHF
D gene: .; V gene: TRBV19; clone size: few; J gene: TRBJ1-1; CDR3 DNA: TGTGCCAGTCGGATGAAGACAGTAAACACTGAAGCTTTCTTT; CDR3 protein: CASRMKTVNTEAFF
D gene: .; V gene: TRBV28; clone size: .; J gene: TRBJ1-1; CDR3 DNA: TGTGCCAGCAGTTTAAACCGGGGCACTGAAGCTTTCTTT; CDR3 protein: CASSLNRGTEAFF
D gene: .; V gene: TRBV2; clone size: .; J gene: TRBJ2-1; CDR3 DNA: TGTGCCAGCGGGAGGAAGACTAGTTTCTTGGAGCAGTTCTTC; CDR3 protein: CASGRKTSFLEQFF
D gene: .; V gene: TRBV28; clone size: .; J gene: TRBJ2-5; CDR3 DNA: TGTGCCAGCAGCGTCTCGTTATCGGAGACCCAGTACTTC; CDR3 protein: CASSVSLSETQYF
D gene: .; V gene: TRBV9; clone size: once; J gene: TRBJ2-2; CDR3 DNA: TGTGCCAGCAGCGCCCCCTTAGCCGGGGAGCTGTTTTTT; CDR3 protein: CASSAPLAGELFF
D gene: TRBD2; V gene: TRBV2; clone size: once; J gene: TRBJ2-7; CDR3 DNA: TGTGCCAGCAGTGTGTTCGCTAGCGGAGACTCCTACGAGCAGTACTTC; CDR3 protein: CASSVFASGDSYEQYF
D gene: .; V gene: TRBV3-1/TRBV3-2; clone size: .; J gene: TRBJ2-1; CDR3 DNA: TGTGCCAGCAGCCAAGAATGGCCACACAATGAGCAGTTCTTC; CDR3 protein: CASSQEWPHNEQFF
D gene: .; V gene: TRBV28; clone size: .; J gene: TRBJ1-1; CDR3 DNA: TGTGCCAGCAGTTCCTCAATGGGGGGTATGAACACTGAAGCTTTCTTT; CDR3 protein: CASSSSMGGMNTEAFF
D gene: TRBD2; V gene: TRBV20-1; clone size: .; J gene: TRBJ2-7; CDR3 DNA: TGCAGTGCTACGACTAGCGTCGAGCAGTACTTC; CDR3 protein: CSATTSVEQYF
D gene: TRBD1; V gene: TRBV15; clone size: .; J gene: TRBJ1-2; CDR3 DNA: TGTGCCACCAGCAGGGACCTCGGGACAGTCTATGGCTACACCTTC; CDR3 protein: CATSRDLGTVYGYTF
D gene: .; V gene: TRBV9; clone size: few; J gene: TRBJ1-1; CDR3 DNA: TGTGCCAGCAGCGTAGGAGTAGGAGAAGGAATGACTGAAGCTTTCTTT; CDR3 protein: CASSVGVGEGMTEAFF
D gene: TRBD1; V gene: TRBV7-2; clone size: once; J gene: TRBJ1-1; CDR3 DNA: TGTGCCAGCAGCAACGACAGGGTGACTGAAGCTTTCTTT; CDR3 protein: CASSNDRVTEAFF